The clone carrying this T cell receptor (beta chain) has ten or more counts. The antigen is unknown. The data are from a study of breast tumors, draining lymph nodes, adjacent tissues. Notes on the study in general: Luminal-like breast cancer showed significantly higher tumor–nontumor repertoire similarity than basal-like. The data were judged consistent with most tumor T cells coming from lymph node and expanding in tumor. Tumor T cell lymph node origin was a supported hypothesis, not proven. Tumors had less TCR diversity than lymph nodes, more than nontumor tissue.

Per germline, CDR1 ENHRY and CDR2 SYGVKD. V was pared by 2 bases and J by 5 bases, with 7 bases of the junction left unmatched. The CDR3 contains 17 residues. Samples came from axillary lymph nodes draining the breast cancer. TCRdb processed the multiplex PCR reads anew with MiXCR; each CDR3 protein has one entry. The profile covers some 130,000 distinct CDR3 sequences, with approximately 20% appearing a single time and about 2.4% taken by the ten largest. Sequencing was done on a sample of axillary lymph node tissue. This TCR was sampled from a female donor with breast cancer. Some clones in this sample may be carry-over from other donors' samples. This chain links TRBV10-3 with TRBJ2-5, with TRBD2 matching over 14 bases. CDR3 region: CAISEGGTSGSGETQYF. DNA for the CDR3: TGTGCCATCAGTGAGGGGGGGACTAGCGGGAGCGGTGAGACCCAGTACTTC.